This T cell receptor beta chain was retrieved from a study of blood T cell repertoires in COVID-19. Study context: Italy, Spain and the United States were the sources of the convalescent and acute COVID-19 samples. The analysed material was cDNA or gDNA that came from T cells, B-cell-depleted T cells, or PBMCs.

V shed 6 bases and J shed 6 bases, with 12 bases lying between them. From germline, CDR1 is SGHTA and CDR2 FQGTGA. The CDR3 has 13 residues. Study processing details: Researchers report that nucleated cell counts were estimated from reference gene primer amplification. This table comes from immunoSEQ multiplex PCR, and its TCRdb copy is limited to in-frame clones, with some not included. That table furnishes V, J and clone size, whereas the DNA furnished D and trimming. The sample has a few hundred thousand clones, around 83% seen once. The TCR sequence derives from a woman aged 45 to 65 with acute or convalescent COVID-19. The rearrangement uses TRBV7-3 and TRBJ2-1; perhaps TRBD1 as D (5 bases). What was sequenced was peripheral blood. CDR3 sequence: CASSSDRGNEQFF. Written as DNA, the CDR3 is TGTGCCAGCAGTTCCGACAGAGGCAATGAGCAGTTCTTC. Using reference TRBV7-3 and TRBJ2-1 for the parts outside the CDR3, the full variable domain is GAGVSQTPSNKVTEKGKYVELRCDPISGHTALYWYRQSLGQGPEFLIYFQGTGAADDSGLPNDRFFAVRPEGSVSTLKIQRTERGDSAVYLCASSSDRGNEQFFGPGTRLTVL.